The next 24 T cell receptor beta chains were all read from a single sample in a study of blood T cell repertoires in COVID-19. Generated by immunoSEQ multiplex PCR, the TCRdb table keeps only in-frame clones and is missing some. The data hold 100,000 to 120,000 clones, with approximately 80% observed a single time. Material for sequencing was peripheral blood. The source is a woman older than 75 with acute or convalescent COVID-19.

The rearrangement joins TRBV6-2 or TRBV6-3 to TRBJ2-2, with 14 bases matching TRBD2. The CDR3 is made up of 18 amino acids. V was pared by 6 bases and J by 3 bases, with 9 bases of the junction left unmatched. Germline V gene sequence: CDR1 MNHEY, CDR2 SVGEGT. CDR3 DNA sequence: TGTGCCAGCAGCGTTGGACTAGCGGGAGGCAGGGACACCGGGGAGCTGTTTTTT. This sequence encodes CASSVGLAGGRDTGELFF.

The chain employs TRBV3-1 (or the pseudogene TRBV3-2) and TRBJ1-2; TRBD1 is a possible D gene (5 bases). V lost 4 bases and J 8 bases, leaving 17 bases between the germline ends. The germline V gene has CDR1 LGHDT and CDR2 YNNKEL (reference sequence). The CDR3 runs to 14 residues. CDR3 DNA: TGTGCCAGCAGCCGTATGAACTTAAGACAGGGCTACACCTTC. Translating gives CASSRMNLRQGYTF.

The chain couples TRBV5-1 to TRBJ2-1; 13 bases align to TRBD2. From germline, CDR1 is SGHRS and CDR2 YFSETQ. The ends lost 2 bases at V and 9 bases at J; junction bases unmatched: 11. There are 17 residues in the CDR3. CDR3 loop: CASSFQSGTSGVGEQFF. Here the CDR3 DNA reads TGCGCCAGCAGCTTCCAGTCTGGGACTAGCGGGGTGGGTGAGCAGTTCTTC.

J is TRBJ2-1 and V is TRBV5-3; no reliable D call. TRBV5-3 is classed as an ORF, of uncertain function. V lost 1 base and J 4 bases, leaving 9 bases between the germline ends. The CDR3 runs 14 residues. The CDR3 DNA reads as TGTGCCAGAAGCTTGTATCAGGCTTACAATGAGCAGTTCTTC. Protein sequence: CARSLYQAYNEQFF.

In nucleotides, the CDR3 is TGTGCCAGCAGCAAGGGAGTAGCGGGAGATGAGCAGTACTTC. Amino acids: CASSKGVAGDEQYF. This sequence joins TRBV6-5 and TRBJ2-7; TRBD2 aligns across 9 bases. The CDR3 sequence is 14 residues long. Losses at the gene ends were 6 bases for V and 7 bases for J; bases not matched to a gene: 10. Per the germline V gene, CDR1 is MNHEY and CDR2 is SVGAGI.

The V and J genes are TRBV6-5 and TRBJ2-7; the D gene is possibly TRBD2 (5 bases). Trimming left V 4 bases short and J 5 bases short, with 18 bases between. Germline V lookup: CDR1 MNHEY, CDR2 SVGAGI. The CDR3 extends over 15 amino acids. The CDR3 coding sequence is TGTGCCAGCAGTTCCCCGAGGGCTGGGAGCCACGAGCAGTACTTC. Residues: CASSSPRAGSHEQYF.

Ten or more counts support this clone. CDR3 bases: TGTGCCACTGCAGAAACTAGCGGTTACGAGCAGTACTTC. It encodes CATAETSGYEQYF. The J gene is TRBJ2-7, the V gene TRBV19; 8 bases match TRBD2. Trimming at V came to 10 bases and at J to 4 bases, leaving 9 bases not matched to a gene. Germline CDR1 and CDR2: LNHDA and SQIVND (reference sequence). CDR3 size: 13 residues.

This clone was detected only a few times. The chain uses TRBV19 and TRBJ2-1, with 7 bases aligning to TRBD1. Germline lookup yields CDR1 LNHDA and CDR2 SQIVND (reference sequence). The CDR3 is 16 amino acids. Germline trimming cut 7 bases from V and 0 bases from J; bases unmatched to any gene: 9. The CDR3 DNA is TGTGCCAGTACCCCACGGACAGGTTTCTCCTACAATGAGCAGTTCTTC. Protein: CASTPRTGFSYNEQFF.

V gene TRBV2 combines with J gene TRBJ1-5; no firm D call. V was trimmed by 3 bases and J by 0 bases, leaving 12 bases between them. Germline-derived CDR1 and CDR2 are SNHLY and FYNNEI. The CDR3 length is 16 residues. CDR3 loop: CASSEGRGSSNQPQHF. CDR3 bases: TGTGCCAGCAGTGAGGGTCGGGGTAGTAGCAATCAGCCCCAGCATTTT.

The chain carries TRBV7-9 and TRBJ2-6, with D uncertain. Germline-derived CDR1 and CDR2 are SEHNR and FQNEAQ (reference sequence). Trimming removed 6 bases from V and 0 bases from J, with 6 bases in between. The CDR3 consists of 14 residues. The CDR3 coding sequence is TGTGCCAGCAGTCTCTCCTCTGGGGCCAACGTCCTGACTTTC. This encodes CASSLSSGANVLTF.

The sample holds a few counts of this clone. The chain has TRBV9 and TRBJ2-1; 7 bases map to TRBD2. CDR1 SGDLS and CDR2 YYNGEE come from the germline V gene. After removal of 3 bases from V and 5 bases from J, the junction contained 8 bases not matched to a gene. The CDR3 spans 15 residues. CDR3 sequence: CASSESGTNNNEQFF. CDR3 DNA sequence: TGTGCCAGCAGCGAATCCGGGACTAACAACAATGAGCAGTTCTTC.

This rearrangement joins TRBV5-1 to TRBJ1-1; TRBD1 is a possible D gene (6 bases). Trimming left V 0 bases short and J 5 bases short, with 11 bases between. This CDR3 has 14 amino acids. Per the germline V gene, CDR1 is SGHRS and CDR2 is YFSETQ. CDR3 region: CASSLEQGKTEAFF. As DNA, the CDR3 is TGCGCCAGCAGCTTGGAACAGGGTAAGACTGAAGCTTTCTTT.

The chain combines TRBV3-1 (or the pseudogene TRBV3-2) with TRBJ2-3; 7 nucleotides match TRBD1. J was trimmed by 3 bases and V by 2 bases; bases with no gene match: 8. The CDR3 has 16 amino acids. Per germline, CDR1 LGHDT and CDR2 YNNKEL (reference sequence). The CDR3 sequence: CASSQPRTGRTDTQYF. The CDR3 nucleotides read TGTGCCAGCAGCCAACCCCGGACAGGTCGAACAGATACGCAGTATTTT.

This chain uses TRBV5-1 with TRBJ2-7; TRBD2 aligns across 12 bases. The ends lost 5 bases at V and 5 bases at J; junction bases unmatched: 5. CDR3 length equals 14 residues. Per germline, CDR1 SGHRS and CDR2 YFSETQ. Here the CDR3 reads CASRLTSGSHEQYF. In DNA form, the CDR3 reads TGCGCCAGCAGGCTGACTAGCGGGAGCCACGAGCAGTACTTC.

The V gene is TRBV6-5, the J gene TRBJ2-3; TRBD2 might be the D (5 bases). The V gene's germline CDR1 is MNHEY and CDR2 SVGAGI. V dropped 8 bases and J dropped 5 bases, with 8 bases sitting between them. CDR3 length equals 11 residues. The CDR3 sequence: CASRTVDTQYF. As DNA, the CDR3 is TGTGCCAGCCGGACTGTAGATACGCAGTATTTT.

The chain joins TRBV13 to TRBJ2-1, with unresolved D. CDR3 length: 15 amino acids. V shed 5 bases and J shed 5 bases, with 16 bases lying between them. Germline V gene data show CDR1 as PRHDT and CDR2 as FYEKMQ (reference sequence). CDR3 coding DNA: TGTGCCAGCAGCCCAGAGGTTCCCCTCAACAATGAGCAGTTCTTC. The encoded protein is CASSPEVPLNNEQFF.

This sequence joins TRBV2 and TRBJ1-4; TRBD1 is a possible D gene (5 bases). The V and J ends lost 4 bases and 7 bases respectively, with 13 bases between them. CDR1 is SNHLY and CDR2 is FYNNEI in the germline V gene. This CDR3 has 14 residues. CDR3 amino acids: CASSVGGAGEKLFF. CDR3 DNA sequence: TGTGCCAGCAGTGTGGGAGGGGCCGGTGAAAAACTGTTTTTT.

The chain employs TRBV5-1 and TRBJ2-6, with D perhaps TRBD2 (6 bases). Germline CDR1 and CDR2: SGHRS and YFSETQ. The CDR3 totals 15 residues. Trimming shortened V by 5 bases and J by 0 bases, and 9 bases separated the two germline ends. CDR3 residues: CASSGTGSGANVLTF. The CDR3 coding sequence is TGCGCCAGCAGTGGGACTGGCTCTGGGGCCAACGTCCTGACTTTC.

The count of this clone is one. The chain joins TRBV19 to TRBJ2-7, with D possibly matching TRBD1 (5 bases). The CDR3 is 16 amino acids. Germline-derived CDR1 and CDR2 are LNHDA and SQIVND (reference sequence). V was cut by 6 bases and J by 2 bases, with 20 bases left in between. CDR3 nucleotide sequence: TGTGCCAGTAGCCCGCCTGGGGCAGGTGGTACCTACGAGCAGTACTTC. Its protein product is CASSPPGAGGTYEQYF.

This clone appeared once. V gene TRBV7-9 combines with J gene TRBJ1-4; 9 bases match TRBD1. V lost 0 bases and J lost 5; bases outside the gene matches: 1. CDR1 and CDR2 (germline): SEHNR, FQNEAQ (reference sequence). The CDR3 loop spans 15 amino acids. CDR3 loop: CASSLAGTGNEKLFF. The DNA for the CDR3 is TGTGCCAGCAGCTTAGCCGGGACAGGGAATGAAAAACTGTTTTTT.

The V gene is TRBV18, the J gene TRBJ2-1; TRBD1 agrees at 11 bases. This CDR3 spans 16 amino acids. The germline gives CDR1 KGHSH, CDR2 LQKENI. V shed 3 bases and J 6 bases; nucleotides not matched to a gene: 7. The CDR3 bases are TGTGCCAGCTCACCTTTTGGACAGGGGGCAAGCAATGAGCAGTTCTTC. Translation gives CASSPFGQGASNEQFF.

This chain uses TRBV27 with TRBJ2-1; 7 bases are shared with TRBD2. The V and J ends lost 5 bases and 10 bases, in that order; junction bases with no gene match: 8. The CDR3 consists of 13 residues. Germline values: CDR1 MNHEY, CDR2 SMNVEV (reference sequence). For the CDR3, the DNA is TGTGCCAGCAGTCCCGGGACTACCGCGGAGCAGTTCTTC. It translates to CASSPGTTAEQFF.

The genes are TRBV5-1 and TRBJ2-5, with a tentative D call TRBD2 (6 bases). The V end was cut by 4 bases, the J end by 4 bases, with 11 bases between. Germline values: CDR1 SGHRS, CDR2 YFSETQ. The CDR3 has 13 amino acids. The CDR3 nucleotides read TGCGCCAGCAGCGAGGCGGGATCAGAGACCCAGTACTTC. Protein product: CASSEAGSETQYF.

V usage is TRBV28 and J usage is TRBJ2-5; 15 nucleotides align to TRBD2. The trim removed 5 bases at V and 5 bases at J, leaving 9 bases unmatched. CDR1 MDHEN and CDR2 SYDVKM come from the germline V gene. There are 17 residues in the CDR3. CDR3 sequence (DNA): TGTGCCAGCAGTCCACCCTCCGGGACTAGCGGGGGGGAGACCCAGTACTTC. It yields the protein CASSPPSGTSGGETQYF.